This TCR beta chain comes out of a study of cytomegalovirus exposure and HLA in healthy donors. Study outcomes and limitations: The number of N-insertions in an Asian-associated ancestry cluster was reportedly below the approximately 700-donor mean in a later analysis. What was likely a sequencing artifact was a cluster of highly shared sequence variants. In a later analysis, TCR beta V- and J-gene trimming showed a link to a missense DCLRE1C variant.

13 Jbeta primers and 60 Vbeta primers were used for the PCR. Sequencing was performed with immunoSEQ multiplex PCR; in TCRdb, only in-frame clones are kept and a portion is missing. The sample has 95,000 to 100,000 clones, 65% to 85% seen once. For this clone: Its antigen remains unidentified.

The sample taken for sequencing was PBMCs. The source of this sequence is a woman aged 60 to 75 in good health and CMV-seropositive.

CDR3 DNA: TGTGCCAGCTCACCCGACAGGGGGGATTATGGCTACACCTTC. Translation gives CASSPDRGDYGYTF. V usage is TRBV18 and J usage is TRBJ1-2; 9 bases line up with TRBD1. With 3 bases clipped from V and 5 bases from J, the junction kept 4 bases outside the gene matches. The germline gives CDR1 KGHSH, CDR2 LQKENI. The CDR3 runs to 14 residues.